This T cell receptor beta chain was sequenced for a study of beta chain features in type 1 diabetes. The study's findings and limits: A moderate, significant TCRB CDR3 shortening appeared in type 1 diabetes across four CD4+ subsets.

With respect to this clone: The antigen is unknown.

A single heparinised blood sample, averaging about 120 mL, was obtained per donor. This CDR3 contains 16 residues. Germline-derived CDR1 and CDR2 are MDHEN and SYDVKM. V lost 3 bases, J lost 2 bases, and 7 bases stayed unmatched. The whole isolated RNA underwent reverse transcription, so sequencing captured expressed TCRB transcripts. Regulatory, naive and central memory T cell samples averaged about 3.5 million reads. The assay was immunoSEQ multiplex PCR, and TCRdb's table has in-frame clones only and misses some. The sample holds approximately 170,000 clones, approximately 8% seen once. The receptor was derived from a man between 18 and 35 years old with type 1 diabetes. The sequencing sample was made of central memory CD4+ T cells from blood. This chain links TRBV28 with TRBJ2-1; 7 nucleotides line up with TRBD1. CDR3 amino acids: CASSFNRGLTYNEQFF. Written as DNA, the CDR3 is TGTGCCAGCAGTTTTAACAGGGGATTAACCTACAATGAGCAGTTCTTC.